This TCR beta chain was sequenced in a study of T cell responses to AZD1222 COVID-19 vaccine. CDR3 length: 12 residues. CDR1 and CDR2 from the germline V gene are GTSNPN and SVGIG (reference sequence). Trimming pared 3 bases from V and 2 bases from J, leaving 7 bases between. The data were produced by immunoSEQ multiplex PCR, yet TCRdb's version contains in-frame clones alone and is incomplete. The table has about 110,000 clones, around 80% seen once. The V gene is TRBV30, the J gene TRBJ1-2; D unclear. This material consisted of peripheral blood, taken on day 0 of AZD1222 vaccination. The TCR comes from an adult in good health. This CDR3 is CAWRTVNYGYTF. The CDR3 DNA follows: TGTGCCTGGAGGACGGTCAACTATGGCTACACCTTC.